This entry lists 32 T cell receptor beta chains sequenced from one sample in a study of blood T cells in healthy people across ages. A J-beta primer mix and a sample-barcoded 5' primer were used in a second PCR of about 6 to 12 cycles. One entry per CDR3 protein results from TCRdb running MiXCR on the 5' RACE reads. The repertoire holds over 1,500,000 distinct CDR3 sequences, with roughly 43% as singletons. Sequencing was done on a sample of blood. These receptors all come from a human donor in good health.

The rearrangement uses TRBV20-1 and TRBJ2-1; D is ambiguous. Germline CDR1 DFQATT, CDR2 SNEGSKA (reference sequence). Trimming stripped 6 bases from V and 8 bases from J, with 14 bases between. The CDR3 consists of 12 residues. In nucleotides, the CDR3 is TGCAGTGCAGTTTTTTGGTCACATGAGCAGTTCTTC. This sequence encodes CSAVFWSHEQFF.

This clonotype appeared once. V gene TRBV28 combines with J gene TRBJ1-2; D is ambiguous. Germline V gene sequence: CDR1 MDHEN, CDR2 SYDVKM. Trimming cost V 4 bases and J 3 bases, with 12 bases left between them. This CDR3 has 14 residues. The CDR3 protein is CASSWVGSYYGYTF. As DNA, the CDR3 is TGTGCCAGCAGTTGGGTGGGCAGCTACTATGGCTACACCTTC.

The rearrangement links TRBV29-1 to TRBJ1-2; a possible D gene is TRBD1 (5 bases). The CDR3 spans 14 residues. Germline assignment: CDR1 SQVTM and CDR2 ANQGSEA. V dropped 4 bases and J dropped 0 bases, with 12 bases sitting between them. The CDR3 DNA follows: TGCAGCGTTGTGGGAGGGACCTCTAACTATGGCTACACCTTC. Its translation: CSVVGGTSNYGYTF.

This clonotype was found many times. The J gene is TRBJ2-7, the V gene TRBV29-1; TRBD1 matches 8 bases. V gave up 4 bases and J gave up 0 bases; unmatched junction bases: 5. The CDR3 extends over 14 amino acids. The germline CDR1 and CDR2 sequences are SQVTM and ANQGSEA. CDR3 in DNA: TGCAGCGTTGGGATCCAGGGGGCCTCCTACGAGCAGTACTTC. It is translated as CSVGIQGASYEQYF.

As regards this clonotype: The junction and the germline gene differ at one end; a read error may be behind it. The rearrangement joins TRBV14 to TRBJ2-7; TRBD1 might be the D (6 bases). The germline gives CDR1 SGHDN, CDR2 FVKESK. This CDR3 is built from 17 residues. This chain's CDR3 is CASSQATWQGYSHEQYF. CDR3 bases: TGTGCCAGCAGCCAAGCGACGTGGCAGGGGTACTCCCACGAGCAGTACTTC. Supplemented by reference TRBV14 and TRBJ2-7, the full variable domain reads EAGVTQFPSHSVIEKGQTVTLRCDPISGHDNLYWYRRVMGKEIKFLLHFVKESKQDESGMPNNRFLAERTGGTYSTLKVQPAELEDSGVYFCASSQATWQGYSHEQYFGPGTRLTVT.

The V gene is TRBV15, the J gene TRBJ2-6; D uncertain. V lost 0 bases and J lost 0, with 12 bases in between. This CDR3 spans 18 amino acids. Germline CDR1 is LNHNV and CDR2 is YYDKDF (reference sequence). CDR3 sequence: CATSRDPNVISGANVLTF. DNA for the CDR3: TGTGCCACCAGCAGAGATCCGAACGTTATCTCTGGGGCCAACGTCCTGACTTTC.

The chain recombines TRBV7-9 with TRBJ1-4, with a tentative D call TRBD1 (5 bases). Germline CDR1 is SEHNR and CDR2 is FQNEAQ (reference sequence). CDR3 length: 17 residues. Trimming stripped 2 bases from V and 8 bases from J, with 21 bases between. This CDR3 reads CASSLIGSDGGEEKLFF. The DNA of the CDR3 is TGTGCCAGCAGCTTAATTGGGTCGGACGGGGGAGAGGAAAAACTGTTTTTT.

This clonotype was seen a handful of times. This chain uses TRBV6-2 or TRBV6-3 with TRBJ2-3; weak D call: TRBD2 (5 bases). V was cut by 2 bases and J by 7 bases, with 10 bases left in between. Germline V gene sequence: CDR1 MNHEY, CDR2 SVGEGT. The CDR3 is 13 residues long. The CDR3 nucleotides are TGTGCCAGCAGTTACGCGGAGACTAATACGCAGTATTTT. Translation gives CASSYAETNTQYF.

The rearrangement links TRBV5-1 to TRBJ2-7; a weak D match, TRBD2 (5 bases). Germline lookup yields CDR1 SGHRS and CDR2 YFSETQ. Trimming removed 5 bases from V and 3 bases from J, with 12 bases in between. The CDR3 sequence is 13 residues long. CDR3 amino acids: CASRAPGNYEQYF. The CDR3 region has the DNA TGCGCCAGCAGGGCTCCGGGGAACTACGAGCAGTACTTC.

This clonotype was found a few times. The chain has TRBV20-1 and TRBJ2-1; D uncertain. The germline V gene encodes CDR1 DFQATT and CDR2 SNEGSKA (reference sequence). The germline V and J ends were trimmed by 0 bases and 0 bases, with 3 bases remaining between them. The CDR3 is 13 amino acids. As DNA, the CDR3 is TGCAGTGCTAGAGAGGCCTCCTACAATGAGCAGTTCTTC. Encoded protein: CSAREASYNEQFF.

The rearrangement uses TRBV10-3 and TRBJ2-1, with TRBD2 matching 11 bases. V was pared by 5 bases and J by 4 bases, with 4 bases of the junction left unmatched. Per germline, CDR1 ENHRY and CDR2 SYGVKD. The length of the CDR3 is 15 residues. In nucleotides, the CDR3 is TGTGCCATCAGTACCACTAGCGGGGGTTACAATGAGCAGTTCTTC. Translation: CAISTTSGGYNEQFF.

This clonotype was found a few times. The gene calls are TRBV29-1 and TRBJ2-1; perhaps TRBD2 as D (6 bases). Germline V gene sequence: CDR1 SQVTM, CDR2 ANQGSEA. V shed 6 bases and J shed 5 bases, with 20 bases lying between them. The CDR3 is made up of 15 amino acids. CDR3 DNA: TGCAGCGTCCTAGAATACGGGACTTTTAACAATGAGCAGTTCTTC. Amino acid sequence: CSVLEYGTFNNEQFF.

This clonotype turned up a few times. Compared with germline, one end of the junction differs, possibly owing to a read error. V usage is TRBV4-2 and J usage is TRBJ2-3; 7 bases match TRBD2. Looked up from germline, CDR1 is LGHNA and CDR2 is YNFKEQ. The CDR3 runs 16 residues. CDR3 protein: CAGSQDPAGSTDTQYF. The CDR3 DNA reads as TGTGCCGGCAGCCAAGACCCAGCGGGGAGCACAGATACGCAGTATTTT.

This clonotype has only a few counts. J is TRBJ2-5 and V is TRBV4-1; D may be TRBD2 (5 bases). The DNA end is a closer match to TRBJ2-7, so the J assignment may be wrong. Germline V gene sequence: CDR1 MGHRA, CDR2 YSYEKL. The CDR3 totals 12 residues. The CDR3 DNA reads TGCGCCGCGGGCCCGGTAAAAGGCGAGCAGTACTTC. This sequence encodes CAAGPVKGEQYF.

This clonotype has at least ten counts. This chain connects TRBV2 to TRBJ2-6; D not resolved. Looked up from germline, CDR1 is SNHLY and CDR2 is FYNNEI. CDR3 length: 16 amino acids. Trimming pared 1 base from V and 2 bases from J, leaving 9 bases between. The CDR3 DNA sequence: TGTGCCAGCAGTGAAGGGCTAAAGGCTGGGGCCAACGTCCTGACTTTC. This sequence encodes CASSEGLKAGANVLTF.

The chain is built from TRBV20-1 and TRBJ2-1; D possibly uses TRBD1 or TRBD2 (7 bases each). Germline lookup yields CDR1 DFQATT and CDR2 SNEGSKA (reference sequence). V lost 5 bases, J lost 0 bases, and 11 bases lay in between. This CDR3 spans 14 amino acids. As DNA, the CDR3 is TGCAGTGCTCCCAGGGGGGGCTCCTACAATGAGCAGTTCTTC. This gives the protein CSAPRGGSYNEQFF.

The table lists this clonotype with a few counts. The rearrangement joins TRBV15 to TRBJ2-5; 8 bases map to TRBD1. The CDR3 has 15 residues. Germline assignment: CDR1 LNHNV and CDR2 YYDKDF (reference sequence). V shed 4 bases, J shed 5 bases, and the junction held 9 bases outside the gene matches. CDR3 sequence reads: CATSKYRTGMETQYF. CDR3 nucleotides: TGTGCCACCAGCAAGTACCGGACAGGGATGGAGACCCAGTACTTC.

V and J are TRBV7-2 and TRBJ1-3; 7 bases fit TRBD1. CDR3 length: 15 residues. The J segment lost 0 bases and the V segment lost 4 bases, leaving 3 bases of the junction unmatched. In germline, CDR1 is SGHTA, CDR2 FQGNSA. CDR3 residues: CASSSRTGSGNTIYF. CDR3 DNA sequence: TGTGCCAGCAGCTCCCGGACAGGCTCTGGAAACACCATATATTTT.

The J gene is TRBJ1-4, the V gene TRBV6-1; D ambiguous. Trimming took 2 bases from V and 7 from J, leaving 8 bases between them. The germline CDR1 and CDR2 sequences are MNHNS and SASEGT. The CDR3 contains 13 residues. The CDR3 DNA follows: TGTGCCAGCAGTGAACATGGTGGTGAAAAACTGTTTTTT. Translating gives CASSEHGGEKLFF.

The chain links TRBV7-3 to TRBJ1-1, with 9 bases matching TRBD1. This CDR3 is built from 15 residues. With 1 base clipped from V and 6 bases from J, the junction kept 6 bases outside the gene matches. Germline V gene lookup returns CDR1 SGHTA and CDR2 FQGTGA. The CDR3 DNA is TGTGCCAGCAGCTTAAGAGGGACAGGGATCGCTGAAGCTTTCTTT. Translating gives CASSLRGTGIAEAFF.

This clonotype came up a few times. The V and J genes are TRBV9 and TRBJ2-5; D uncertain. This CDR3 has 16 amino acids. Germline V CDR1 and CDR2: SGDLS, YYNGEE. Trimming cost V 0 bases and J 4 bases, with 16 bases left between them. Here the CDR3 DNA reads TGTGCCAGCAGCGTAGCCGCAAGGATAGAGATAGAGACCCAGTACTTC. It specifies CASSVAARIEIETQYF.

The genes are TRBV7-6 and TRBJ2-5, with 7 bases aligning to TRBD2. The J call could be wrong; TRBJ2-7 is a better fit for the DNA end. CDR1 is SGHVS and CDR2 is FNYEAQ in the germline V gene. This CDR3 has 15 amino acids. The CDR3: CASSLGSLAAYEQYF. The CDR3 DNA reads as TGTGCCAGCAGCTTAGGTTCCCTAGCGGCCTACGAGCAGTACTTC.

This rearrangement joins TRBV10-2 to TRBJ2-3; tentative D call: TRBD1 (6 bases). Trimming took 6 bases from V and 0 from J, leaving 13 bases between them. The CDR3 sequence is 15 residues long. The germline V gene encodes CDR1 WSHSY and CDR2 SAAADI. The CDR3 sequence: CASRMGHDSTDTQYF. As DNA, the CDR3 is TGCGCCAGCAGAATGGGACACGATAGCACAGATACGCAGTATTTT.

The chain couples TRBV11-2 to TRBJ2-7; D assignment may be TRBD1 or TRBD2 (5 bases each). The V end lost 5 bases, the J end lost 3 bases, and 17 bases lay between the germline ends. CDR1 SGHAT and CDR2 FQNNGV come from the germline V gene. The CDR3 is made up of 15 amino acids. The CDR3 here is CASSPTLRGGYEQYF. In nucleotides, the CDR3 is TGTGCCAGCAGCCCAACTCTCCGGGGCGGCTACGAGCAGTACTTC.

This clonotype was counted ten times or more. In nucleotides, the CDR3 is TGTGCCAGCAGCTTGAACGGGGCCAACGTCCTGACTTTC. Translated, it gives CASSLNGANVLTF. The rearrangement uses TRBV11-1 and TRBJ2-6; the D is unclear. Germline CDR1 and CDR2: SGHAT and FQDESV (reference sequence). This CDR3 comprises 13 residues. Deletions cut 3 bases from V and 4 bases from J, with 4 bases between.

The V call is TRBV27, the J call TRBJ2-5, with TRBD1 matching 10 bases. CDR1 MNHEY and CDR2 SMNVEV come from the germline V gene (reference sequence). CDR3 length: 15 residues. V shed 5 bases, J shed 5 bases, and the junction held 8 bases outside the gene matches. The CDR3 nucleotides are TGTGCCAGCAGTAGAGGGACAGGGGAACTGGAGACCCAGTACTTC. Translating it yields CASSRGTGELETQYF.

With regard to this clonotype: This clone may be a read error of a much larger clone one base away. The chain couples TRBV7-9 to TRBJ2-1; 7 bases agree with TRBD1. The germline gives CDR1 SEHNR, CDR2 FQNEAQ (reference sequence). V was clipped by 5 bases and J by 10 bases; unmatched bases: 8. This CDR3 region has 13 residues. CDR3 amino acids: CASSARQGYEQFF. CDR3 DNA sequence: TGTGCCAGCAGCGCCCGACAGGGCTACGAGCAGTTCTTC. Based on the CDR3 plus reference TRBV7-9 and TRBJ2-1, the full variable domain is DTGVSQNPRHKITKRGQNVTFRCDPISEHNRLYWYRQTLGQGPEFLTYFQNEAQLEKSRLLSDRFSAERPKGSFSTLEIQRTEQGDSAMYLCASSARQGYEQFFGPGTRLTVL.

This clonotype was found many times. This chain connects TRBV10-3 to TRBJ2-3; D could derive from TRBD1 or TRBD2 (5 bases each). Trimming took 3 bases from V and 1 from J, leaving 14 bases between them. This CDR3 spans 16 amino acids. Germline-derived CDR1 and CDR2 are ENHRY and SYGVKD. This chain's CDR3 is CAISDPSRGRTDTQYF. Here the CDR3 DNA reads TGTGCCATCAGTGACCCGTCGAGGGGACGCACAGATACGCAGTATTTT.

Many counts were recorded for this clonotype. The rearrangement joins TRBV7-7 to TRBJ2-1, with D perhaps assigned TRBD1 or TRBD2 (6 bases each). This CDR3 has 13 amino acids. V was shortened by 4 bases and J by 9 bases, with 13 bases between the two germline ends. Germline CDR1 reads SSHAT; CDR2 reads FNYEAQ (reference sequence). The CDR3 reads CASSSRGGGEQFF. DNA for the CDR3: TGTGCCAGCAGCTCCCGCGGAGGGGGTGAGCAGTTCTTC.

The chain has TRBV9 and TRBJ2-4, with D perhaps matching TRBD1 or TRBD2 (5 bases each). CDR1 is SGDLS and CDR2 is YYNGEE in the germline V gene. The CDR3 totals 14 residues. The V end lost 4 bases, the J end lost 13 bases, and 21 bases lay between the germline ends. This CDR3 is CASSPTGPSTRQYF. DNA for the CDR3: TGTGCCAGCAGCCCTACGGGGCCCTCCACGCGGCAGTACTTC. Complete variable domain (other parts from reference TRBV9 and TRBJ2-4): DSGVTQTPKHLITATGQRVTLRCSPRSGDLSVYWYQQSLDQGLQFLIQYYNGEERAKGNILERFSAQQFPDLHSELNLSSLELGDSALYFCASSPTGPSTRQYFGAGTRLSVL.

In its sample, this clonotype was seen a few times. The chain has TRBV6-6 and TRBJ2-3; TRBD1 might be the D (6 bases). The V end lost 6 bases, the J end lost 3 bases, and 22 bases lay between the germline ends. The CDR3 is 17 residues long. Looked up from germline, CDR1 is MNHNY and CDR2 is SVGAGI (reference sequence). The CDR3 sequence is CASRLFSGTGITDTQYF. CDR3 nucleotides: TGTGCCAGCAGGCTCTTCAGCGGCACAGGGATAACAGATACGCAGTATTTT.

Only a few counts were recorded for this clonotype. The rearrangement links TRBV15 to TRBJ1-2, with D unclear. The ends were cut back, 0 bases at V and 4 bases at J, with 9 bases in the middle. The CDR3 totals 14 residues. Per germline, CDR1 LNHNV and CDR2 YYDKDF (reference sequence). CDR3 in amino acids: CATSRDLVGYGYTF. The CDR3 DNA is TGTGCCACCAGCAGAGATCTCGTCGGCTATGGCTACACCTTC.